Shown below are 10 T cell receptor beta chains from a single sample sequenced in a study of early T cells in non-severe SARS-CoV-2 infection. Each CDR3 protein is one row after TCRdb ran MiXCR on the 5' RACE reads. The profile covers 63,000 or so distinct CDR3 sequences, with about 10% appearing a single time and almost 6.5% taken by the ten largest. The source material was whole blood. Every receptor here comes from an adult who was a healthcare worker with PCR-confirmed SARS-CoV-2 infection or an uninfected control (not recorded which).

In nucleotides, the CDR3 is TGTGCCTGGAGTTGGTCTAGCGGGGGGATGGATACGCAGTATTTT. Its protein product is CAWSWSSGGMDTQYF. The genes are TRBV30 and TRBJ2-3, with 11 positions matching TRBD2. CDR1 GTSNPN and CDR2 SVGIG come from the germline V gene (reference sequence). With 2 bases clipped from V and 6 bases from J, the junction kept 7 bases outside the gene matches. The CDR3 is made up of 15 amino acids.

This clonotype was recorded many times. The chain uses TRBV21-1 and TRBJ1-4; TRBD1, the D gene given by the table, was not confirmed from the DNA. TRBV21-1 has pseudogene status. The length of the CDR3 is 16 residues. CDR3 sequence reads: CASSTRGQGPNEKLFF. CDR3 coding DNA: TGTGCCAGCAGCACCAGGGGACAGGGCCCTAATGAAAAACTGTTTTTT.

The chain has TRBV7-9 and TRBJ1-2; D not certain. Trimming removed 5 bases at V and 4 bases at J, with 17 bases between. This CDR3 has 15 residues. Germline V gives CDR1 SEHNR, CDR2 FQNEAQ (reference sequence). CDR3 in DNA: TGTGCCAGCAGCCCCCCAATCGGAGCCAGCTATGGCTACACCTTC. Its translation is CASSPPIGASYGYTF.

This clonotype was counted many times. The chain couples TRBV7-2 to TRBJ2-1; TRBD2 agrees at 7 bases. The germline gives CDR1 SGHTA, CDR2 FQGNSA. Trimming removed 1 base from V and 1 base from J; junction bases left unmatched: 4. CDR3 length: 16 residues. The DNA of the CDR3 is TGTGCCAGCAGCTTAGTGGCGGGAGTATCCTACAATGAGCAGTTCTTC. The encoded protein is CASSLVAGVSYNEQFF. The variable domain in full, with the rest retrieved from reference TRBV7-2 and TRBJ2-1, is GAGVSQSPSNKVTEKGKDVELRCDPISGHTALYWYRQSLGQGLEFLIYFQGNSAPDKSGLPSDRFSAERTGGSVSTLTIQRTQQEDSAVYLCASSLVAGVSYNEQFFGPGTRLTVL.

This rearrangement joins TRBV12-3 or TRBV12-4 to TRBJ2-3; 7 bases align to TRBD1. With V trimmed by 5 bases and J by 6 bases, 8 bases remained unmatched. The CDR3 is 14 residues long. The CDR3 nucleotides read TGTGCCAGCAGTCTGACAGGGCCGGCCGATACGCAGTATTTT. Amino acids: CASSLTGPADTQYF.

This clonotype was picked up a small number of times. This CDR3 is CATSDLYTGELFF. In DNA form, the CDR3 reads TGTGCCACCAGTGATTTGTACACCGGGGAGCTGTTTTTT. The rearrangement links TRBV24-1 to TRBJ2-2; no definite D call. Per germline, CDR1 KGHDR and CDR2 SFDVKD. The CDR3 runs 13 residues. Trimming removed 0 bases from V and 3 bases from J, with 1 base in between.

The sample holds many counts of this clonotype. The junction departs from the called germline gene at one end, perhaps through a read error. This chain joins TRBV7-6 and TRBJ2-5; D gene unclear. Per the germline V gene, CDR1 is SGHVS and CDR2 is FNYEAQ. The CDR3 runs 13 residues. CDR3 sequence reads: CANSPWDQETQYF. The CDR3 bases are TGTGCCAACAGCCCCTGGGACCAAGAGACCCAGTACTTC. The variable domain in full, with the rest retrieved from reference TRBV7-6 and TRBJ2-5, is GAGVSQSPRYKVTKRGQDVALRCDPISGHVSLYWYRQALGQGPEFLTYFNYEAQQDKSGLPNDRFSAERPEGSISTLTIQRTEQRDSAMYRCANSPWDQETQYFGPGTRLLVL.

Ten or more counts support this clonotype. The chain has TRBV7-2 and TRBJ2-3, with D uncertain. V was clipped by 1 base and J by 5 bases, with 10 bases between them. Looked up from germline, CDR1 is SGHTA and CDR2 is FQGNSA. The CDR3 totals 14 residues. This chain's CDR3 is CASSLVGTVDTQYF. The CDR3 coding sequence is TGTGCCAGCAGCTTAGTTGGTACTGTAGATACGCAGTATTTT.

V is TRBV21-1 and J is TRBJ2-1; TRBD2 is the table's D call, not checked against the DNA. TRBV21-1 is a known pseudogene. The CDR3 loop spans 16 amino acids. CDR3 bases: TGTGCCAGCAGCAACGAGAGCGGAAGCTCCTACAATGAGCAGTTCTTC. Its protein is CASSNESGSSYNEQFF.

This sequence joins TRBV19 and TRBJ2-2; D is unclear. Germline lookup yields CDR1 LNHDA and CDR2 SQIVND (reference sequence). Trimming removed 7 bases from V and 6 bases from J, with 15 bases in between. The CDR3 contains 14 residues. CDR3 DNA: TGTGCCAGTACTAGGGCAGGAGCTGCCGGGGAGCTGTTTTTT. Residues: CASTRAGAAGELFF. The whole variable domain, filled in from reference TRBV19 and TRBJ2-2, reads DGGITQSPKYLFRKEGQNVTLSCEQNLNHDAMYWYRQDPGQGLRLIYYSQIVNDFQKGDIAEGYSVSREKKESFPLTVTSAQKNPTAFYLCASTRAGAAGELFFGEGSRLTVL.